These 25 T cell receptor beta chains originate from one sample sequenced in a study of control samples from healthy donors and cancer patients. The assay was immunoSEQ multiplex PCR, and TCRdb's table has in-frame clones only and misses some. This table has around 190,000 clones, around 90% appearing once. Sequenced material: blood. The origin of the receptors is a woman in her forties or fifties in good health.

The rearrangement links TRBV28 to TRBJ2-3; D gene unclear. Between the trimmed V and J ends, which lost 3 bases and 0 bases, there was a span of 13 bases. CDR1 is MDHEN and CDR2 is SYDVKM in the germline V gene. The CDR3 runs 16 residues. CDR3 DNA: TGTGCCAGCAGTTTTGAGCTACTGACAAGCACAGATACGCAGTATTTT. It specifies CASSFELLTSTDTQYF.

The V and J genes are TRBV29-1 and TRBJ1-1; D might be TRBD1 (5 bases). V lost 5 bases and J 1 base, leaving 8 bases between the germline ends. The germline CDR1 and CDR2 sequences are SQVTM and ANQGSEA. The CDR3 consists of 12 residues. The CDR3 loop is CSVRGTNTEAFF. CDR3 in DNA: TGCAGCGTTCGGGGGACGAACACTGAAGCTTTCTTT. Based on the CDR3 plus reference TRBV29-1 and TRBJ1-1, the full variable domain is SAVISQKPSRDICQRGTSLTIQCQVDSQVTMMFWYRQQPGQSLTLIATANQGSEATYESGFVIDKFPISRPNLTFSTLTVSNMSPEDSSIYLCSVRGTNTEAFFGQGTRLTVV.

Judged by abundance, this clone is large. The chain links TRBV28 to TRBJ2-1; D is possibly TRBD1 or TRBD2 (5 bases each). The V and J ends lost 8 bases and 6 bases respectively, with 11 bases between them. CDR1 and CDR2 (germline): MDHEN, SYDVKM. CDR3 length: 12 residues. The CDR3 sequence is CASSGTSNEQFF. CDR3 sequence (DNA): TGTGCCAGCTCCGGGACGAGCAATGAGCAGTTCTTC.

The chain is built from TRBV30 and TRBJ2-6, with 12 bases lining up with TRBD1. In germline, CDR1 is GTSNPN, CDR2 SVGIG (reference sequence). The trim removed 6 bases at V and 4 bases at J, leaving 10 bases unmatched. This CDR3 has 17 amino acids. The CDR3 loop reads CACLGTGGLGGANVLTF. CDR3 nucleotides: TGTGCCTGTCTTGGGACAGGGGGCTTAGGAGGGGCCAACGTCCTGACTTTC.

The genes are TRBV5-1 and TRBJ2-7; tentative D call: TRBD1 (5 bases). CDR1 and CDR2 from the germline V gene are SGHRS and YFSETQ. The V end lost 0 bases, the J end lost 1 base, and 8 bases lay between the germline ends. The CDR3 loop spans 14 amino acids. The CDR3 loop is CASSLDPGSYEQYF. The CDR3 nucleotides read TGCGCCAGCAGCTTGGATCCAGGGTCCTACGAGCAGTACTTC.

The genes are TRBV7-8 and TRBJ1-5; D is unclear. CDR1 is SGHVS and CDR2 is FQNEAQ in the germline V gene. There are 12 residues in the CDR3. V dropped 6 bases and J dropped 0 bases, with 3 bases sitting between them. The CDR3: CASSYSNQPQHF. The CDR3, as DNA: TGTGCCAGCAGTTATAGCAATCAGCCCCAGCATTTT.

With respect to this clone: Because it lacks the conserved phenylalanine or tryptophan at the end, this CDR3 is likely a read error. The V call is TRBV19, the J call TRBJ1-1; unclear D gene. Trimming took off 3 bases at V and 11 bases at J, with 22 bases between the two ends. CDR3 size: 15 residues. Germline CDR1 LNHDA, CDR2 SQIVND (reference sequence). The CDR3 region is CASSIKANGNIDAFS. CDR3 bases: TGTGCCAGTAGTATCAAGGCCAACGGGAACATTGACGCTTTCTCT.

The chain joins TRBV30 to TRBJ1-4; maybe TRBD1 (5 bases). V dropped 3 bases and J dropped 0 bases, with 14 bases sitting between them. Germline CDR1 GTSNPN, CDR2 SVGIG (reference sequence). This CDR3 comprises 16 residues. The CDR3 reads CAWRPGTGATNEKLFF. CDR3 bases: TGTGCCTGGAGGCCAGGGACGGGAGCAACTAATGAAAAACTGTTTTTT.

The rearrangement links TRBV19 to TRBJ1-4, with D maybe TRBD1 (6 bases). The CDR3 consists of 13 residues. Germline V CDR1 and CDR2: LNHDA, SQIVND (reference sequence). Trimming shortened V by 6 bases and J by 6 bases, and 11 bases separated the two germline ends. The DNA for the CDR3 is TGTGCCAGTAGCCGTAGGGGGGATGAAAAACTGTTTTTT. It yields the protein CASSRRGDEKLFF.

The J gene is TRBJ2-4, the V gene TRBV11-2; D gene unclear. Trimming cost V 5 bases and J 5 bases, with 13 bases left between them. Germline CDR1 and CDR2: SGHAT and FQNNGV. The CDR3 runs to 14 residues. CDR3: CASSDRGGENIQYF. Written as DNA, the CDR3 is TGTGCCAGCAGCGATCGTGGTGGTGAAAACATTCAGTACTTC.

The chain combines TRBV7-9 with TRBJ2-7; possible D gene TRBD2, 6 bases. The germline V gene has CDR1 SEHNR and CDR2 FQNEAQ (reference sequence). V was pared by 3 bases and J by 2 bases, with 8 bases between. The CDR3 extends over 13 amino acids. This CDR3 is CASSLAGTYEQYF. In nucleotides, the CDR3 is TGTGCCAGCAGCTTGGCGGGAACCTACGAGCAGTACTTC.

The genes are TRBV2 and TRBJ1-1, with a tentative D call TRBD1 (6 bases). This CDR3 is built from 13 residues. Germline loops: CDR1 SNHLY, CDR2 FYNNEI. V lost 5 bases to trimming and J lost 9 bases, with 16 bases between them. CDR3 region: CASSQEQGIQAFF. In nucleotides, the CDR3 is TGTGCCAGCAGTCAGGAACAGGGTATCCAAGCTTTCTTT.

V usage is TRBV3-1 (or the pseudogene TRBV3-2) and J usage is TRBJ2-5; TRBD1 matches at 9 bases. CDR1 LGHDT and CDR2 YNNKEL come from the germline V gene (reference sequence). CDR3 length: 15 amino acids. V shed 9 bases and J 4 bases; nucleotides not matched to a gene: 12. CDR3 DNA sequence: TGTGCCAGTACCCTCGGGACAGGGTCGGGAGAGACCCAGTACTTC. This gives the protein CASTLGTGSGETQYF.

V and J are TRBV6-5 and TRBJ2-1; 7 bases line up with TRBD1. This CDR3 contains 16 residues. V lost 4 bases to trimming and J lost 2 bases; unmatched junction nucleotides: 8. In germline, CDR1 is MNHEY, CDR2 SVGAGI. As DNA, the CDR3 is TGTGCCAGCAGTTTATCTACAGGGGTGCCCTACAATGAGCAGTTCTTC. Amino acids: CASSLSTGVPYNEQFF.

As for this clone: Germline and junction disagree at one end, which may indicate a read error. The sample carries other DNA sequences with the same CDR3. J is TRBJ1-1 and V is TRBV14; 7 nucleotides line up with TRBD1. The CDR3 extends over 15 amino acids. CDR1 SGHDN and CDR2 FVKESK come from the germline V gene. As DNA, the CDR3 is TGTGCTAGCAGCCACTTGGGACAGCTGAACACTGAAGCTTTCTTT. Protein product: CASSHLGQLNTEAFF.

This clone has a handful of counts. This rearrangement joins TRBV30 to TRBJ2-1; TRBD2 agrees at 7 bases. There are 17 residues in the CDR3. In germline, CDR1 is GTSNPN, CDR2 SVGIG (reference sequence). The trim removed 3 bases at V and 0 bases at J, leaving 11 bases unmatched. CDR3 DNA sequence: TGTGCCTGGAGACCCTCCCGGCGGGGGAGCTCCTACAATGAGCAGTTCTTC. Translated, it gives CAWRPSRRGSSYNEQFF.

This clone was detected only once. The V and J genes are TRBV5-1 and TRBJ2-1; D not certain. Trimming shortened V by 1 base and J by 0 bases, and 11 bases separated the two germline ends. CDR3 size: 16 residues. In germline, CDR1 is SGHRS, CDR2 YFSETQ. The CDR3 bases are TGCGCCAGCAGCTTGTCGGCAGCAAGCTCCTACAATGAGCAGTTCTTC. Its protein is CASSLSAASSYNEQFF.

This clone was seen a few times. The rearrangement uses TRBV28 and TRBJ1-2; D remains unclear. The V end lost 7 bases, the J end lost 8 bases, and 17 bases lay between the germline ends. The CDR3 loop spans 13 amino acids. Germline assignment: CDR1 MDHEN and CDR2 SYDVKM. The chain's CDR3 is CASTGLWYEGYTF. CDR3 bases: TGTGCCAGCACCGGCCTCTGGTACGAGGGCTACACCTTC.

This chain links TRBV7-2 with TRBJ1-2; D is perhaps TRBD1 (5 bases). CDR3 length: 14 residues. With 0 bases removed from V and 7 bases from J, the gap between germline ends came to 12 bases. Per germline, CDR1 SGHTA and CDR2 FQGNSA. In DNA, the CDR3 is TGTGCCAGCAGCTTAGCAGGGGAGCTGGGTGGCTACACCTTC. Protein sequence: CASSLAGELGGYTF. Together with reference TRBV7-2 and TRBJ1-2, the CDR3 gives the full variable domain: GAGVSQSPSNKVTEKGKDVELRCDPISGHTALYWYRQSLGQGLEFLIYFQGNSAPDKSGLPSDRFSAERTGGSVSTLTIQRTQQEDSAVYLCASSLAGELGGYTFGSGTRLTVV.

V gene TRBV6-6 combines with J gene TRBJ2-2; 10 nucleotides match TRBD1. There are 16 residues in the CDR3. Unmatched junction bases numbered 8, after V lost 4 bases and J lost 6 bases. Germline loops: CDR1 MNHNY, CDR2 SVGAGI (reference sequence). The CDR3 protein is CASSSTTGGYSGELFF. The CDR3 DNA is TGTGCCAGCAGTTCCACGACAGGGGGCTATTCCGGGGAGCTGTTTTTT.

The chain links TRBV6-1 to TRBJ2-1, with 14 bases lining up with TRBD2. Per germline, CDR1 MNHNS and CDR2 SASEGT. The length of the CDR3 is 17 residues. J lost 5 bases, V lost 4 bases, and 7 bases had no gene match. As DNA, the CDR3 is TGTGCCAGCAGTGCGACTAGCGGGGGGGCTCGGAACAATGAGCAGTTCTTC. It encodes CASSATSGGARNNEQFF.

The rearrangement uses TRBV13 and TRBJ2-1; tentatively, D is TRBD2 (7 bases). V lost 2 bases and J lost 3, with 11 bases in between. The germline CDR1 and CDR2 sequences are PRHDT and FYEKMQ (reference sequence). CDR3 length: 15 residues. The CDR3 coding sequence is TGTGCCAGCAGCTTAAGGGGGACTAACTACAATGAGCAGTTCTTC. Protein sequence: CASSLRGTNYNEQFF.

This chain links TRBV5-1 with TRBJ1-6; tentative D call: TRBD1 (6 bases). The CDR3 has 16 amino acids. Germline lookup yields CDR1 SGHRS and CDR2 YFSETQ. Trimming shortened V by 0 bases and J by 9 bases, and 16 bases separated the two germline ends. The CDR3 reads CASSLERAGVGSPLHF. The CDR3 region has the DNA TGCGCCAGCAGCTTGGAGAGGGCAGGGGTTGGTTCACCCCTCCACTTT.

The J gene is TRBJ1-1, the V gene TRBV12-5; D not certain. The germline gives CDR1 LGHNT, CDR2 FRNRAP. This CDR3 spans 14 amino acids. V was shortened by 6 bases and J by 3 bases, with 14 bases between the two germline ends. CDR3 DNA sequence: TGTGCTAGTGGCCCCGGTCGTTTGGACACTGAAGCTTTCTTT. Encoded protein: CASGPGRLDTEAFF.

The chain is built from TRBV9 and TRBJ2-5; D may correspond to TRBD1 or TRBD2 (7 bases each). Per the germline V gene, CDR1 is SGDLS and CDR2 is YYNGEE. Trimming removed 0 bases at V and 4 bases at J, with 16 bases between. CDR3 size: 16 residues. The CDR3: CASSVGQGAGRETQYF. For the CDR3, the DNA is TGTGCCAGCAGCGTAGGACAGGGAGCGGGAAGAGAGACCCAGTACTTC. Together with reference TRBV9 and TRBJ2-5, the CDR3 gives the full variable domain: DSGVTQTPKHLITATGQRVTLRCSPRSGDLSVYWYQQSLDQGLQFLIQYYNGEERAKGNILERFSAQQFPDLHSELNLSSLELGDSALYFCASSVGQGAGRETQYFGPGTRLLVL.